The clone carrying this TCR beta chain was observed a handful of times. Its antigen is unknown. The CDR3 is 13 residues long. Between the trimmed V and J ends, which lost 1 base and 5 bases, there was a span of 8 bases. Germline assignment: CDR1 SNHLY and CDR2 FYNNEI. This entry comes from a study of T cell repertoires in cytomegalovirus infection. In the study overall: An indication of both CMV infection and matching HLA type came from public TCR beta signatures. Study-wide results and caveats: Dominant in the ex vivo response were TCR beta clonotypes restricted by HLA-C and specific for CMV.

TCRdb processed the reads anew with MiXCR; each CDR3 protein has one entry. The repertoire includes about 500,000 distinct CDR3 sequences, roughly a third of them detected once, and roughly 15% sits in the top ten. This sequence originates from a human donor in good health (CMV status not recorded). Some clones in this sample may be carry-over from other donors' samples. This specimen was cultured PBMCs, taken from culture after CMV antigen stimulation. This chain connects TRBV2 to TRBJ1-1, with D possibly TRBD1 on 6 matching bases. The CDR3 region is CASSEDRVTEAFF. CDR3 bases: TGTGCCAGCAGTGAAGACAGGGTAACTGAAGCTTTCTTT.